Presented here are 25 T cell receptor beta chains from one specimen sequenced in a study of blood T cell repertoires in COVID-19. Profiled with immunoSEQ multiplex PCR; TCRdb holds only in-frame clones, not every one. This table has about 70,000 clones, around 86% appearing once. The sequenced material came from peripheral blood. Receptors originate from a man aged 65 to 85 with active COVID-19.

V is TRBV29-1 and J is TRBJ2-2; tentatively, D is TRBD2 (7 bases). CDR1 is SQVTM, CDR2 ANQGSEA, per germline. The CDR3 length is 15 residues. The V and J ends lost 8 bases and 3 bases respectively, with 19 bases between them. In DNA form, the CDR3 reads TGCAGCACTGGGGGGGGCGAGGCGGACACCGGGGAGCTGTTTTTT. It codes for CSTGGGEADTGELFF.

Here the CDR3 reads CASSDIPPTSGKIDEQFF. In nucleotides, the CDR3 is TGTGCCAGCAGCGACATCCCCCCCACTAGCGGGAAAATCGATGAGCAGTTCTTC. The gene calls are TRBV28 and TRBJ2-1; 10 bases are a match to TRBD2. Germline CDR1 and CDR2: MDHEN and SYDVKM. This CDR3 has 18 residues. V shed 6 bases and J 8 bases; nucleotides not matched to a gene: 19.

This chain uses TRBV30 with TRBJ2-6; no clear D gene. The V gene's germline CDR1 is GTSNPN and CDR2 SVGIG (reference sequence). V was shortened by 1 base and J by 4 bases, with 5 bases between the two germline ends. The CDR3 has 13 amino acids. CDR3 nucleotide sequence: TGTGCCTGGAGTGCCCCGGGGGCCAACGTCCTGACTTTC. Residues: CAWSAPGANVLTF.

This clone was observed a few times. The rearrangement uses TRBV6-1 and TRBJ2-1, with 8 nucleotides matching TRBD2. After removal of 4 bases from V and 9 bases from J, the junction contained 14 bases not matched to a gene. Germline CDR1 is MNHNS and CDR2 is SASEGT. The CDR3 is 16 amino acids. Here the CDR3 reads CASSAGTSGLQAEQFF. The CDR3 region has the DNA TGTGCCAGCAGTGCCGGGACTAGTGGCCTACAAGCTGAGCAGTTCTTC.

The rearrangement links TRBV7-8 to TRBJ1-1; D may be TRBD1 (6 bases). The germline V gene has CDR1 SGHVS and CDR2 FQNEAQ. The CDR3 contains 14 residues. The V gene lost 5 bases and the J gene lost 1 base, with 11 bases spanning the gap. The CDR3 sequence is CASSPRGGNTEAFF. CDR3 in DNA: TGTGCCAGCAGCCCTAGGGGGGGGAACACTGAAGCTTTCTTT.

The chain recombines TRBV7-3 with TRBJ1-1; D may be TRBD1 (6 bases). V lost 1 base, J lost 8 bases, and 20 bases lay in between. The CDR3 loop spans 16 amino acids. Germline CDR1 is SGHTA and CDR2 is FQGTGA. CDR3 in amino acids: CASSLRGPTSLGEAFF. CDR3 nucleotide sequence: TGTGCCAGCAGCTTAAGGGGGCCGACGTCCCTTGGGGAAGCTTTCTTT.

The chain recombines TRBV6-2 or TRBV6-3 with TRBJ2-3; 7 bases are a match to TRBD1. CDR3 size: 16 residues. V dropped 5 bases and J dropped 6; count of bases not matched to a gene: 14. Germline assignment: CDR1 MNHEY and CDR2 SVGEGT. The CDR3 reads CASSTRGLALGDTQYF. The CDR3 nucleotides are TGTGCCAGCAGTACTAGGGGGCTAGCTCTGGGGGATACGCAGTATTTT.

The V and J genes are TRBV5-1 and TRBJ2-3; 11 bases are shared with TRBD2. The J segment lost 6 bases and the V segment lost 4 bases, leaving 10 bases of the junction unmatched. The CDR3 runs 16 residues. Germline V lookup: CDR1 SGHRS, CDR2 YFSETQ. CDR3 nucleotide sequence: TGCGCCAGCAGCCCCCGACTAGCGGGAATTGGGGATACGCAGTATTTT. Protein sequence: CASSPRLAGIGDTQYF. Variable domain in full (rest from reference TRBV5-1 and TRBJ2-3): KAGVTQTPRYLIKTRGQQVTLSCSPISGHRSVSWYQQTPGQGLQFLFEYFSETQRNKGNFPGRFSGRQFSNSRSEMNVSTLELGDSALYLCASSPRLAGIGDTQYFGPGTRLTVL.

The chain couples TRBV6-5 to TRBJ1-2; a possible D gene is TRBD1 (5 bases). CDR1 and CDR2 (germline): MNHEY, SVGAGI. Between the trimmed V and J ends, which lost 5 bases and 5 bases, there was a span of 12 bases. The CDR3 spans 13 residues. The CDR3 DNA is TGTGCCAGCAGTCCGGGGGGGGGATATGGCTACACCTTC. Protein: CASSPGGGYGYTF.

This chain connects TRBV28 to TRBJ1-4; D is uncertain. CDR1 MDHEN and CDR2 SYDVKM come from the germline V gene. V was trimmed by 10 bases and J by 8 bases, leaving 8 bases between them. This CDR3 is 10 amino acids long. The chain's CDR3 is CATLREKLFF. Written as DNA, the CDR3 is TGTGCCACTCTGCGGGAAAAACTGTTTTTT.

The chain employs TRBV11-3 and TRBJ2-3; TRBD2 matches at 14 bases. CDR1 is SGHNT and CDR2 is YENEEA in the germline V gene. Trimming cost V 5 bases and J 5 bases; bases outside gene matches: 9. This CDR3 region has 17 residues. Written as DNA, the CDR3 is TGTGCCAGCAGCCCCAGACTAGCGGGAGGGCCGGGAGATACGCAGTATTTT. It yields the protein CASSPRLAGGPGDTQYF.

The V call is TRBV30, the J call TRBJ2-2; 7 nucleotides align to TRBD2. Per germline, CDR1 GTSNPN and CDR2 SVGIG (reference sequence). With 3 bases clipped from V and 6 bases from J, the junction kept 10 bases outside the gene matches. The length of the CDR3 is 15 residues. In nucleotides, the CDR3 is TGTGCCTGGAGCCTTGGGGGGGTGGTGGCCGGGGAGCTGTTTTTT. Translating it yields CAWSLGGVVAGELFF.

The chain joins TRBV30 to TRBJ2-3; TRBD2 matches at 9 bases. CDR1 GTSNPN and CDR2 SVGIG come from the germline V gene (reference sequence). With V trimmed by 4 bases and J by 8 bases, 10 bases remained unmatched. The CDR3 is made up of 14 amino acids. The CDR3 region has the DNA TGTGCCTGGATCAGGCGGGAGGGCTGGGGTACGCAGTATTTT. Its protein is CAWIRREGWGTQYF.

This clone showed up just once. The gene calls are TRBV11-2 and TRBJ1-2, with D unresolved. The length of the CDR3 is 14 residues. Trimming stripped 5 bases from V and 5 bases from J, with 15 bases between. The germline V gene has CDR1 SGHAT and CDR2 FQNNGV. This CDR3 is CASSPTAPEYGYTF. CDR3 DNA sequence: TGTGCCAGCAGCCCCACGGCCCCGGAGTATGGCTACACCTTC.

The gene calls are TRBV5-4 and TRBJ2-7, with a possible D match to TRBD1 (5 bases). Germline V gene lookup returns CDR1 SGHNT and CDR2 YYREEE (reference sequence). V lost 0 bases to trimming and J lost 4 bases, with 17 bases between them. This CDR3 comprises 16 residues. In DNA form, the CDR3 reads TGTGCCAGCAGCTTGGCTGGGGCGGCCCGGTCGTACGAGCAGTACTTC. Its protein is CASSLAGAARSYEQYF.

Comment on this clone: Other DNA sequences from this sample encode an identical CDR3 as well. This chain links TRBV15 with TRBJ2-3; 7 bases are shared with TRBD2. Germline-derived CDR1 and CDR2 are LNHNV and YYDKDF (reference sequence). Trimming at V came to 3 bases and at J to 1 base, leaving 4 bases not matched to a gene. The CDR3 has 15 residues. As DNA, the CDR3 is TGTGCCACCAGCAGGGGGGGGAGGGGCACAGATACGCAGTATTTT. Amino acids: CATSRGGRGTDTQYF.

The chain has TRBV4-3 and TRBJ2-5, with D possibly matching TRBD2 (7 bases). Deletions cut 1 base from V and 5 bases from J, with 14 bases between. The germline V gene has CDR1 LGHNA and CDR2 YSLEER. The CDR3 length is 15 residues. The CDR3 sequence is CASSQGRGARETQYF. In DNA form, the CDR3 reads TGCGCCAGCAGCCAAGGTCGGGGGGCGAGGGAGACCCAGTACTTC.

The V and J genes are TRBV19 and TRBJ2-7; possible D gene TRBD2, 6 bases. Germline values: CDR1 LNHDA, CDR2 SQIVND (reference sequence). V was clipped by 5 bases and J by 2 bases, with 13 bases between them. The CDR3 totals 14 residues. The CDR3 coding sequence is TGTGCCAGTAGTGGGGCGGGGTGGGCCTACGAGCAGTACTTC. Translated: CASSGAGWAYEQYF.

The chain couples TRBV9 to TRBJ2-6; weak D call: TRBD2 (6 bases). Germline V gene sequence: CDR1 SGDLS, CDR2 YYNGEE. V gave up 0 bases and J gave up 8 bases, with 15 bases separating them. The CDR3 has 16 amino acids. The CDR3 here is CASSVAVGGGSNVLTF. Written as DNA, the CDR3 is TGTGCCAGCAGCGTAGCGGTTGGCGGAGGGTCCAACGTCCTGACTTTC.

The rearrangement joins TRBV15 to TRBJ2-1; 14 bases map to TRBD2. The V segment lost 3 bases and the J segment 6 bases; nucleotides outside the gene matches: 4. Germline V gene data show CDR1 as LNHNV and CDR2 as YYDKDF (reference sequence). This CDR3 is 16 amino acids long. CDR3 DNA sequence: TGTGCCACCAGCAGCGCCGGGACTAGCGGGGGCAATGAGCAGTTCTTC. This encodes CATSSAGTSGGNEQFF.

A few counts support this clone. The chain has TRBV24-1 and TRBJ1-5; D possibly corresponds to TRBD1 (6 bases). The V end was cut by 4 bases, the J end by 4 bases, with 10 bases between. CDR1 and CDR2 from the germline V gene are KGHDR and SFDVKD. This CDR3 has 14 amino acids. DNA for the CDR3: TGTGCCACCAGTGAACCAGGACAGAATCAGCCCCAGCATTTT. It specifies CATSEPGQNQPQHF.

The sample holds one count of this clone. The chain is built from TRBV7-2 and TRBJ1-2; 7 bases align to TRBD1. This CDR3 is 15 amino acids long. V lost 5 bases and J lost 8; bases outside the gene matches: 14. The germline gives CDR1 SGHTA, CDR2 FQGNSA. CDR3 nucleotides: TGTGCCAGCAGCACCCGCCGACAGGGCTGGGGGGGCTACACCTTC. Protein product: CASSTRRQGWGGYTF.

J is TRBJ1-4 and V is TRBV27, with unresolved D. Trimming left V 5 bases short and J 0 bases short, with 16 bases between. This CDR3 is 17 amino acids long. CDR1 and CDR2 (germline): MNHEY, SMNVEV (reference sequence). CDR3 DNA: TGTGCCAGCAGTCCATTTGGCTTATTTGCAACTAATGAAAAACTGTTTTTT. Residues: CASSPFGLFATNEKLFF.

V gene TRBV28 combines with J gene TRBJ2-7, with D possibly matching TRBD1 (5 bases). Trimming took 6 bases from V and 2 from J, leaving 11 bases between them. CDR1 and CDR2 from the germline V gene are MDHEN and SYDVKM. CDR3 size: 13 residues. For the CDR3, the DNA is TGTGCCAGCAGCCCTTTGGGGCCCTACGAGCAGTACTTC. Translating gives CASSPLGPYEQYF.

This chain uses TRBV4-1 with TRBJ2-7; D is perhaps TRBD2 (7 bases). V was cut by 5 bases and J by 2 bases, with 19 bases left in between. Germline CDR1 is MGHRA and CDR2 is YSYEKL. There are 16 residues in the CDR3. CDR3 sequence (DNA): TGCGCCAGCAGCGAGGCCGCGACGGGGGGCACCTACGAGCAGTACTTC. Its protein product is CASSEAATGGTYEQYF.